This record looks at one T cell receptor beta chain sequence and its context. The data stem from a study of T cells in Graves' hyperthyroidism and ophthalmopathy. The source material, RNA transcripts, was used to amplify TCR beta CDR3 regions. Carried out on the TCR CDR3, a first-round RT-PCR used the HTBI primer set. Using its own MiXCR run on the multiplex PCR reads, TCRdb lists one record per CDR3 protein. The table records some 600,000 distinct CDR3 sequences, about 15% of them present only once. The hyperthyroidism patients had all been newly diagnosed, and their disease duration was under 2 months. Their ages ranged from 18 to 65 years. Germline lookup yields CDR1 DFQATT and CDR2 SNEGSKA (reference sequence). The CDR3 spans 17 residues. The junction had 9 bases not matched to a gene; V was cut back by 3 bases and J by 5 bases.

V usage is TRBV20-1 and J usage is TRBJ2-1, with TRBD2 matching 14 bases. Specimen: blood. The sequence derives from a woman in her 30s with Graves' hyperthyroidism that later progressed to Graves' ophthalmopathy. This CDR3 reads CSARGGTSGSSNNEQFF. In DNA form, the CDR3 reads TGCAGTGCTAGGGGAGGGACTAGCGGGAGTAGTAACAATGAGCAGTTCTTC.